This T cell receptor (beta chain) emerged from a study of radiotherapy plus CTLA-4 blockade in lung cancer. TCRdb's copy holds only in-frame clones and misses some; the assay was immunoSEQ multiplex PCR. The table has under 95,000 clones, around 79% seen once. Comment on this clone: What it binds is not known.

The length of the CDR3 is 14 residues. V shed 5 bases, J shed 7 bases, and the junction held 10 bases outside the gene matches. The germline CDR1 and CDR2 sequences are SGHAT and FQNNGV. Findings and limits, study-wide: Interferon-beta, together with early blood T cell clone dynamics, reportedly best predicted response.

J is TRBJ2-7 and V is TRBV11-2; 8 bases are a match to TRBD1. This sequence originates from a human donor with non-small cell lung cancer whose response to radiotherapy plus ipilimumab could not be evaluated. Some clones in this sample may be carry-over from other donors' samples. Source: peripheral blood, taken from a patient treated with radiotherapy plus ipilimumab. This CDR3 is CASSRDPGTGEQYF. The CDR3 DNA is TGTGCCAGCAGCCGGGACCCGGGGACAGGAGAGCAGTACTTC.